The clone carrying this T cell receptor beta chain was seen only once. Germline V gene sequence: CDR1 MGHRA, CDR2 YSYEKL. This CDR3 spans 15 amino acids. V lost 0 bases and J lost 2, with 8 bases in between. This sample is drawn from a study of blood T cell repertoires in COVID-19. Study-level background: The cDNA or gDNA used as material had been derived from T cells, B-cell-depleted T cells, or PBMCs.

In the authors' workflow: The authors estimated nucleated cell counts from reference gene primer amplification. Profiled with immunoSEQ multiplex PCR; TCRdb holds only in-frame clones, not every one. The V and J calls and the clone size are those of that table, but D and trimming were determined from the DNA. Counted here are some 350,000 clones, about 86% occurring once; the ten biggest clones make up 2.5% to 3%. The receptor's source is a man aged 30 to 39 with active or convalescent COVID-19. This chain uses TRBV4-1 with TRBJ1-5; no clear D. Sequencing was carried out using peripheral blood. The CDR3 loop is CASSQERNGNQPQHF. CDR3 in DNA: TGCGCCAGCAGCCAAGAGAGAAACGGCAATCAGCCCCAGCATTTT.